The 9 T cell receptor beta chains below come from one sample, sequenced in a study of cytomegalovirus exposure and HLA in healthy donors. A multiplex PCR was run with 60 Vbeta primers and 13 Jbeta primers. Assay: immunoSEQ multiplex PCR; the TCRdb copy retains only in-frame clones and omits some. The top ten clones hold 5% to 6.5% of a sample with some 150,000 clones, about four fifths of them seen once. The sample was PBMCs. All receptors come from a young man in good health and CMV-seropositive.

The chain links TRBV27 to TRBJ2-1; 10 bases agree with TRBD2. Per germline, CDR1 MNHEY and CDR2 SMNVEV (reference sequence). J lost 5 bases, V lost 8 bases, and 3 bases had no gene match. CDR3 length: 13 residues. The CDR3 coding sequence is TGTGCCAGCCAGCGGGGGGGCCACAATGAGCAGTTCTTC. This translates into CASQRGGHNEQFF.

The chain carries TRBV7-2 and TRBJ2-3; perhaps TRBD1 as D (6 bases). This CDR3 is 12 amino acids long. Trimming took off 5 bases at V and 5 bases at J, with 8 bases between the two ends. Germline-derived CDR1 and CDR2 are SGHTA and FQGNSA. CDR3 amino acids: CASSPQGDTQYF. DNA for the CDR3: TGTGCCAGCAGCCCACAGGGAGATACGCAGTATTTT. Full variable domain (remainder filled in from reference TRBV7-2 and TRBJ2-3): GAGVSQSPSNKVTEKGKDVELRCDPISGHTALYWYRQSLGQGLEFLIYFQGNSAPDKSGLPSDRFSAERTGGSVSTLTIQRTQQEDSAVYLCASSPQGDTQYFGPGTRLTVL.

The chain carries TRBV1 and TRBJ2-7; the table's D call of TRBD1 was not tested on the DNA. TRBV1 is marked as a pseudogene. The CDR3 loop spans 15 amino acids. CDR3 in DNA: TGCACCAGCAGCCAAGATCACAGGGGCCAATCCCCCCAGTACTTC. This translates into CTSSQDHRGQSPQYF.

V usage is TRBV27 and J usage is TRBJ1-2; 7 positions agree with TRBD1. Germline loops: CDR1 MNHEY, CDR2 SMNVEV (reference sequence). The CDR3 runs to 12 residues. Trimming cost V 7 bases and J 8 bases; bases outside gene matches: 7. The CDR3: CASKQGYGGYTF. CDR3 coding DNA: TGTGCCAGCAAACAGGGGTACGGAGGCTACACCTTC.

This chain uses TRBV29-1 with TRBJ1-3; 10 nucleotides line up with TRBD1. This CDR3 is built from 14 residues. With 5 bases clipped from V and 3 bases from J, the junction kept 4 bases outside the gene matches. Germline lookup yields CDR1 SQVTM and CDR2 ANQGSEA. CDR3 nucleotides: TGCAGCGTTTCAGGACAGGGGGGTGGAAACACCATATATTTT. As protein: CSVSGQGGGNTIYF.

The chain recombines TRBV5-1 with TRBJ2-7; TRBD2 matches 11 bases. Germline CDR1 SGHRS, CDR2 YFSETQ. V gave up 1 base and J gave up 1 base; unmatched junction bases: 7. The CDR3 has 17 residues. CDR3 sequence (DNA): TGCGCCAGCAGCTTGAAACTAGCGGGAGAAATTTCCTACGAGCAGTACTTC. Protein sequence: CASSLKLAGEISYEQYF.

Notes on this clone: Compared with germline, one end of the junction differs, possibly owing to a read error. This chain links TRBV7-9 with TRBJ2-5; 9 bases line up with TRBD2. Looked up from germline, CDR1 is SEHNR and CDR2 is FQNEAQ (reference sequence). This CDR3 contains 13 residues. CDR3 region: CSSSSSGGETQYF. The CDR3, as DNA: TGTTCCAGCAGCTCCAGCGGGGGGGAGACCCAGTACTTC.

CDR3 nucleotide sequence: TGTGCCTGGGGGACAGGAGATACGCAGTATTTT. This codes for CAWGTGDTQYF. This chain joins TRBV30 and TRBJ2-3, with 8 positions matching TRBD1. The germline V gene encodes CDR1 GTSNPN and CDR2 SVGIG (reference sequence). This CDR3 region has 11 residues. With V trimmed by 5 bases and J by 5 bases, 0 bases remained unmatched.

CDR3 coding DNA: TGTGCCAGCAGTTGGCCGGGGGTCCAGGAACCCTATCCCCTCCACTTT. Translating gives CASSWPGVQEPYPLHF. The rearrangement uses TRBV28 and TRBJ1-6; D possibly corresponds to TRBD1 (5 bases). Trimming took off 4 bases at V and 13 bases at J, with 23 bases between the two ends. Germline V lookup: CDR1 MDHEN, CDR2 SYDVKM. The CDR3 loop spans 16 amino acids.